The text below deals with one T cell receptor (beta chain). The data stem from a study of T cells in Graves' hyperthyroidism and ophthalmopathy. V shed 0 bases, J shed 7 bases, and the junction held 15 bases outside the gene matches. This CDR3 contains 19 residues. Germline CDR1 and CDR2: SGDLS and YYNGEE. Researchers took RNA transcripts and amplified the TCR beta CDR3 regions from them. Initially, a first-round RT-PCR of the TCR CDR3 employed the HTBI primer set. TCRdb processed the multiplex PCR reads anew with MiXCR; each CDR3 protein has one entry. The table includes a few hundred thousand distinct CDR3 sequences, roughly 15% detected once.

The clonotype originates from a young woman with Graves' hyperthyroidism. The sequencing input was blood. This chain joins TRBV9 and TRBJ2-1; 11 bases match TRBD2. The CDR3 is CASSVEVGVAGGPENEQFF. CDR3 bases: TGTGCCAGCAGCGTAGAGGTTGGAGTAGCGGGAGGGCCGGAAAATGAGCAGTTCTTC.